The 3 T cell receptor beta chains listed next were all sequenced from one sample in a study of T cell responses to AZD1222 COVID-19 vaccine. The table came from immunoSEQ multiplex PCR; TCRdb's copy has only in-frame clones and leaves some out. The profile shows 90,000 to 120,000 clones, roughly nine tenths of them singletons. The input for sequencing was peripheral blood, taken on day 0 of AZD1222 vaccination. These receptors originate from an adult in good health.

The chain employs TRBV6-5 and TRBJ2-5; weak D call: TRBD2 (6 bases). Trimming removed 5 bases at V and 5 bases at J, with 15 bases between. CDR1 MNHEY and CDR2 SVGAGI come from the germline V gene. The CDR3 length is 14 residues. CDR3 residues: CASSPLFRGETQYF. The CDR3 DNA reads TGTGCCAGCAGTCCCCTCTTCCGGGGGGAGACCCAGTACTTC.

The chain recombines TRBV28 with TRBJ1-2; 12 bases agree with TRBD1. Germline V gene sequence: CDR1 MDHEN, CDR2 SYDVKM. Unmatched junction bases numbered 7, after V lost 2 bases and J lost 6 bases. This CDR3 contains 16 residues. The CDR3 protein is CASSLGGQGAFDGYTF. The CDR3 DNA sequence: TGTGCCAGCAGTTTAGGGGGACAGGGGGCTTTTGATGGCTACACCTTC.

The rearrangement uses TRBV12-3 or TRBV12-4 and TRBJ2-1, with D possibly matching TRBD1 (5 bases). This CDR3 contains 13 residues. Trimming removed 2 bases from V and 8 bases from J, with 10 bases in between. The CDR3 nucleotides read TGTGCCAGCAGTTTACGTGCAGGGTATGAGCAGTTCTTC. Translating it yields CASSLRAGYEQFF.